What follows are 8 T cell receptor beta chains derived from one specimen sequenced in a study of T cells of healthy individuals. TCRdb re-called the 5' RACE reads through MiXCR, storing one row per CDR3 protein. The sample records 95,000 to 100,000 distinct CDR3 sequences, roughly 18% being singletons. Every receptor here comes from a human donor in good health.

This clonotype turned up a few times. The rearrangement uses TRBV20-1 and TRBJ2-3, with TRBD2 matching over 8 bases. The ends lost 6 bases at V and 1 base at J; junction bases unmatched: 12. Germline V gene sequence: CDR1 DFQATT, CDR2 SNEGSKA (reference sequence). This CDR3 contains 16 residues. Here the CDR3 DNA reads TGCAGTGCCAATAGCGGGGCCGCCTCGGGCACAGATACGCAGTATTTT. This sequence encodes CSANSGAASGTDTQYF.

This rearrangement joins TRBV4-3 to TRBJ2-5; D is uncertain. Per germline, CDR1 LGHNA and CDR2 YSLEER. The CDR3 runs 13 residues. V gave up 6 bases and J gave up 4 bases, with 12 bases separating them. In nucleotides, the CDR3 is TGCGCCAGCAGTTCGGGCTTACTAGAGACCCAGTACTTC. It yields the protein CASSSGLLETQYF.

The sample holds a few counts of this clonotype. In DNA form, the CDR3 reads TGTGCCAGCAGTAACTACAATGAGCAGTTCTTC. Translation gives CASSNYNEQFF. The rearrangement links TRBV6-2 or TRBV6-3 to TRBJ2-1; D is undetermined. Germline-derived CDR1 and CDR2 are MNHEY and SVGEGT. The CDR3 runs to 11 residues. The V gene lost 5 bases and the J gene lost 3 bases, with 2 bases spanning the gap.

This clonotype was seen many times. The chain couples TRBV10-3 to TRBJ2-5; weak D call: TRBD2 (5 bases). Germline CDR1 ENHRY, CDR2 SYGVKD. V shed 4 bases and J shed 5 bases, with 8 bases lying between them. The CDR3 loop spans 12 amino acids. The CDR3 bases are TGTGCCATCAGTGGTCGCGGGGAGACCCAGTACTTC. Protein sequence: CAISGRGETQYF.

This clonotype was found a few times. CDR3 sequence: CASNSQGVDYGYTF. The CDR3 nucleotides are TGTGCCAGCAATTCTCAGGGTGTCGACTATGGCTACACCTTC. This chain joins TRBV2 and TRBJ1-2; tentative D call: TRBD1 (5 bases). Looked up from germline, CDR1 is SNHLY and CDR2 is FYNNEI. Trimming shortened V by 7 bases and J by 3 bases, and 15 bases separated the two germline ends. The CDR3 sequence is 14 residues long.

The J gene is TRBJ1-2, the V gene TRBV4-3, with D hard to call. V was shortened by 0 bases and J by 6 bases, with 11 bases between the two germline ends. From germline, CDR1 is LGHNA and CDR2 YSLEER. The CDR3 consists of 14 residues. Here the CDR3 reads CASSQDWAADGYTF. DNA for the CDR3: TGCGCCAGCAGCCAAGATTGGGCGGCGGATGGCTACACCTTC.

This clonotype was recorded at least ten times. The chain links TRBV4-1 to TRBJ1-6; D not resolved. The germline V gene has CDR1 MGHRA and CDR2 YSYEKL. This CDR3 is 15 amino acids long. Trimming stripped 0 bases from V and 5 bases from J, with 8 bases between. The CDR3 region has the DNA TGCGCCAGCAGCCAAGAGGAGGCAGATAATTCACCCCTCCACTTT. Amino acid sequence: CASSQEEADNSPLHF.

This clonotype was seen ten or more times. The rearrangement uses TRBV20-1 and TRBJ2-7; D remains ambiguous. Germline assignment: CDR1 DFQATT and CDR2 SNEGSKA (reference sequence). The CDR3 covers 12 residues. Trimming removed 3 bases at V and 5 bases at J, with 11 bases between. The CDR3 sequence is CSASAVYDEQYF. The DNA for the CDR3 is TGCAGTGCTAGCGCGGTCTACGACGAGCAGTACTTC.